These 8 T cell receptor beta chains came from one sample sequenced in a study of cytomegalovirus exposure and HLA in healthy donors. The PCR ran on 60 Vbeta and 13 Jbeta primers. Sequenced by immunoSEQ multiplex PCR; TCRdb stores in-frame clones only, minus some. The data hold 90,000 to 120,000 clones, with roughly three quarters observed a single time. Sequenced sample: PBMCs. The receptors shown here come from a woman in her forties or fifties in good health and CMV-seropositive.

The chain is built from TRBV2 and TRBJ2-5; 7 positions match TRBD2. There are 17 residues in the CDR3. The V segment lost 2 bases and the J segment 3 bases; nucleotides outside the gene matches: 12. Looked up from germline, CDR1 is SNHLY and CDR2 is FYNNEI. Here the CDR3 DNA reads TGTGCCAGCAGTGAAACAAGCGGACTAGGTGGGGAAGAGACCCAGTACTTC. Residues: CASSETSGLGGEETQYF.

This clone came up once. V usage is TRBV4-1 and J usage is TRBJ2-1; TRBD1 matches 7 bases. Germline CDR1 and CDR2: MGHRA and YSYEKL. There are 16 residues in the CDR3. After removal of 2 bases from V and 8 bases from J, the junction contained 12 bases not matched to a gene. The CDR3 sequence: CASSQINRGLGHEQFF. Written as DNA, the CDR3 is TGCGCCAGCAGCCAAATAAACAGGGGTTTAGGGCATGAGCAGTTCTTC.

The CDR3 is CASYGESAENYEQYF. The CDR3 coding sequence is TGTGCCAGCTATGGCGAGTCAGCGGAGAACTACGAGCAGTACTTC. This rearrangement joins TRBV6-6 to TRBJ2-7; D possibly corresponds to TRBD2 (5 bases). CDR1 MNHNY and CDR2 SVGAGI come from the germline V gene (reference sequence). The V gene lost 8 bases and the J gene lost 3 bases, with 20 bases spanning the gap. The CDR3 is 15 residues long.

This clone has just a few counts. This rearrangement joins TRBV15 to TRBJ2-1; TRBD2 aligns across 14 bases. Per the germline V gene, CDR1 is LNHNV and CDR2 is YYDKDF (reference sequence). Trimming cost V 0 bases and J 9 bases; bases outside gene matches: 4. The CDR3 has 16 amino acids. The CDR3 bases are TGTGCCACCAGCAGAGATCGGACTAGCGGGAGGACTGAGCAGTTCTTC. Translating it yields CATSRDRTSGRTEQFF.

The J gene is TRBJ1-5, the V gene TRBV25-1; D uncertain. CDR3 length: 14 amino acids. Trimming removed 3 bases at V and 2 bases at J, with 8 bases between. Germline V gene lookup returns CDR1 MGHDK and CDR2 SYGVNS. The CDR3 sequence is CASSDSVGNQPQHF. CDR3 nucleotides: TGTGCCAGCAGTGACTCCGTTGGCAATCAGCCCCAGCATTTT.

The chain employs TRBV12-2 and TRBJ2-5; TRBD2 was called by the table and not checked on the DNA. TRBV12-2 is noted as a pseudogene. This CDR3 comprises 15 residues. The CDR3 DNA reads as TGTGCAAGTCGCTTAGCGCGGGGGCCCCAAGAGACCCAGTACTTC. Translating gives CASRLARGPQETQYF.

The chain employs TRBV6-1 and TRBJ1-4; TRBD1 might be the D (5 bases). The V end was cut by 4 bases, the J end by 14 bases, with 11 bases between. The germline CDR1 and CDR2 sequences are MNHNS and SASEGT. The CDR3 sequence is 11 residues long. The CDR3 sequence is CASSGGGTLFF. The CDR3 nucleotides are TGTGCCAGCAGTGGGGGGGGGACGCTGTTTTTT.

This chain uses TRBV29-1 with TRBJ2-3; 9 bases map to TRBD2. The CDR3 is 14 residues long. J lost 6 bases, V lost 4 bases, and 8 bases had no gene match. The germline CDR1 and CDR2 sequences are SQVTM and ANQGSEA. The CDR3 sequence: CSVGQRGAGDTQYF. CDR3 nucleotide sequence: TGCAGCGTTGGCCAGCGGGGGGCCGGCGATACGCAGTATTTT.